This TCR beta chain was identified in a study of technical replicates of blood from a few donors. Generated by immunoSEQ multiplex PCR, the TCRdb table keeps only in-frame clones and is missing some. The sample includes under 80,000 clones, more than 85% of them seen just once. Germline trimming cut 4 bases from V and 1 base from J; bases unmatched to any gene: 5. The CDR3 has 15 amino acids. CDR1 and CDR2 from the germline V gene are SGHRS and YFSETQ. The clonotype comes from a human donor in good health. Some clones in this sample may be carry-over from other donors' samples. The chain uses TRBV5-1 and TRBJ2-5, with 9 bases identical to TRBD2. Sequenced: T cells isolated from PBMCs. CDR3 bases: TGCGCCAGCAGCCAAGGTAGCGGGAGCCAAGAGACCCAGTACTTC. Translated: CASSQGSGSQETQYF.